This entry lists 20 T cell receptor beta chains sequenced from one sample in a study of cytomegalovirus exposure and HLA in healthy donors. 60 Vbeta and 13 Jbeta primers were used in PCR. Here immunoSEQ multiplex PCR was the method, and the copy in TCRdb shows in-frame clones only, minus some. The table has more than 150,000 clones, more than 85% seen once. Sample: PBMCs. The receptors derive from a girl in the first two years of life in good health and CMV-seronegative.

The V call is TRBV7-2, the J call TRBJ2-7; the D gene is possibly TRBD1 (6 bases). CDR1 is SGHTA and CDR2 is FQGNSA in the germline V gene. V dropped 3 bases and J dropped 1 base, with 13 bases sitting between them. The CDR3 spans 15 residues. The CDR3 nucleotides read TGTGCCAGCAGCTTCTTCCAGGGGAAGTCCTACGAGCAGTACTTC. Translation: CASSFFQGKSYEQYF.

The J gene is TRBJ2-1, the V gene TRBV5-4; possibly TRBD1 for D (6 bases). The CDR3 spans 14 residues. Germline-derived CDR1 and CDR2 are SGHNT and YYREEE (reference sequence). V was trimmed by 2 bases and J by 7 bases, leaving 13 bases between them. CDR3 nucleotide sequence: TGTGCCAGCAGCTTAACACAGGGTCCAAATGAGCAGTTCTTC. Translating gives CASSLTQGPNEQFF.

J is TRBJ2-7 and V is TRBV29-1, with D possibly being TRBD2 (5 bases). Germline V gene sequence: CDR1 SQVTM, CDR2 ANQGSEA. The V end was cut by 4 bases, the J end by 1 base, with 8 bases between. The CDR3 runs 12 residues. CDR3 DNA: TGCAGCGTTGCCGGGGTTTCCTACGAGCAGTACTTC. Translation gives CSVAGVSYEQYF.

The chain couples TRBV19 to TRBJ1-5; D is unresolved. V was pared by 1 base and J by 2 bases, with 9 bases between. The CDR3 is made up of 15 amino acids. Germline loops: CDR1 LNHDA, CDR2 SQIVND (reference sequence). The CDR3: CASSIAPPGNQPQHF. Here the CDR3 DNA reads TGTGCCAGTAGTATAGCCCCTCCGGGCAATCAGCCCCAGCATTTT.

This sequence joins TRBV4-2 and TRBJ2-1; weak D call: TRBD1 (5 bases). Trimming shortened V by 0 bases and J by 0 bases, and 9 bases separated the two germline ends. Germline CDR1 reads LGHNA; CDR2 reads YNFKEQ. The CDR3 runs 16 residues. CDR3 in amino acids: CASSQDPTVSYNEQFF. The CDR3 nucleotides are TGTGCCAGCAGCCAAGACCCGACAGTCTCCTACAATGAGCAGTTCTTC.

The V and J genes are TRBV7-9 and TRBJ2-5; a weak D match, TRBD1 (6 bases). The V and J ends lost 5 bases and 2 bases respectively, with 18 bases between them. From germline, CDR1 is SEHNR and CDR2 FQNEAQ (reference sequence). CDR3 length: 16 residues. In nucleotides, the CDR3 is TGTGCCAGCAGCATGCAGAGGACAGTCCGTCAAGAGACCCAGTACTTC. This encodes CASSMQRTVRQETQYF.

The chain has TRBV5-1 and TRBJ1-2; D is ambiguous. The CDR3 loop spans 13 amino acids. Germline V lookup: CDR1 SGHRS, CDR2 YFSETQ. The V gene lost 0 bases and the J gene lost 4 bases, with 7 bases spanning the gap. CDR3 in DNA: TGCGCCAGCAGCTTGGAGGCGGGCTATGGCTACACCTTC. This codes for CASSLEAGYGYTF.

The rearrangement links TRBV1 to TRBJ1-1; TRBD1, the D gene given by the table, was not confirmed from the DNA. TRBV1 is a listed pseudogene. This CDR3 is 16 amino acids long. As DNA, the CDR3 is TGCACCAGCAGCCAAGATGTGGGTCAGACATACACTGAAGCTTTCTTT. Translated: CTSSQDVGQTYTEAFF.

DNA for the CDR3: TGCGCCAGCAGCCAAGCGGGACTAGCGGGGGGACACCGAATATACAATGAGCAGTTCTTC. This encodes CASSQAGLAGGHRIYNEQFF. The V call is TRBV4-1, the J call TRBJ2-1, with 15 bases aligning to TRBD2. The junction had 11 bases not matched to a gene; V was cut back by 1 base and J by 4 bases. The CDR3 has 20 amino acids. Germline V gives CDR1 MGHRA, CDR2 YSYEKL.

The genes are TRBV6-1 and TRBJ1-6, with 8 bases matching TRBD1. Germline CDR1 is MNHNS and CDR2 is SASEGT. This CDR3 comprises 15 residues. V lost 6 bases to trimming and J lost 9 bases; unmatched junction nucleotides: 10. Here the CDR3 DNA reads TGTGCCAGCAGGGCAGGGGGCGTACGGAGTTCACCCCTCCACTTT. The encoded protein is CASRAGGVRSSPLHF.

For the CDR3, the DNA is TGTGCCAGCAGTGGAGCTTATAGCAATCAGCCCCAGCATTTT. It specifies CASSGAYSNQPQHF. The V gene is TRBV6-5, the J gene TRBJ1-5; D call uncertain. Trimming left V 5 bases short and J 0 bases short, with 8 bases between. Germline CDR1 and CDR2: MNHEY and SVGAGI. CDR3 length equals 14 residues.

This clone was detected once. The rearrangement joins TRBV20-1 to TRBJ2-5; D ambiguous. There are 11 residues in the CDR3. In germline, CDR1 is DFQATT, CDR2 SNEGSKA (reference sequence). Between the trimmed V and J ends, which lost 3 bases and 2 bases, there was a span of 4 bases. The CDR3 loop reads CSASPQETQYF. The CDR3 nucleotides are TGCAGTGCTAGCCCTCAAGAGACCCAGTACTTC.

The V call is TRBV27, the J call TRBJ2-3, with D possibly being TRBD2 (5 bases). Looked up from germline, CDR1 is MNHEY and CDR2 is SMNVEV (reference sequence). The CDR3 contains 15 residues. V lost 6 bases and J 2 bases, leaving 15 bases between the germline ends. The CDR3 region is CASRGDLTSTDTQYF. The CDR3 nucleotides are TGTGCCAGCAGGGGAGACTTGACCTCCACAGATACGCAGTATTTT.

V gene TRBV5-1 combines with J gene TRBJ2-3, with 11 positions matching TRBD2. The CDR3 is made up of 21 amino acids. Germline values: CDR1 SGHRS, CDR2 YFSETQ. V lost 3 bases to trimming and J lost 0 bases; unmatched junction nucleotides: 18. CDR3 bases: TGCGCCAGCAGCTCCATCTCCCCACTAGCGGGAGTTAGTATAAGCACAGATACGCAGTATTTT. Protein: CASSSISPLAGVSISTDTQYF.

The V call is TRBV29-1, the J call TRBJ1-4; 9 bases match TRBD1. The trim removed 3 bases at V and 5 bases at J, leaving 10 bases unmatched. Per germline, CDR1 SQVTM and CDR2 ANQGSEA. The CDR3 spans 16 residues. The CDR3 sequence: CSVDPDRGGGNEKLFF. CDR3 DNA: TGCAGCGTTGACCCGGACAGGGGAGGGGGGAATGAAAAACTGTTTTTT.

This clone was counted a single time. CDR3 protein: CASSLEAGRSTDTQYF. The CDR3 coding sequence is TGTGCCAGCAGCTTGGAAGCGGGGAGGAGCACAGATACGCAGTATTTT. This chain joins TRBV5-4 and TRBJ2-3, with 7 nucleotides matching TRBD2. CDR3 size: 16 residues. CDR1 is SGHNT and CDR2 is YYREEE in the germline V gene (reference sequence). The V gene end was trimmed by 0 bases and the J gene end by 0 bases; junction bases not matched to a gene: 4.

The V and J genes are TRBV5-1 and TRBJ2-1; TRBD2 matches 10 bases. Looked up from germline, CDR1 is SGHRS and CDR2 is YFSETQ. This CDR3 is built from 18 residues. V was pared by 1 base and J by 3 bases, with 10 bases of the junction left unmatched. The CDR3, as DNA: TGCGCCAGCAGCTTGCGGAGCGGGAGGGGAGGTGTCTACAATGAGCAGTTCTTC. Translation gives CASSLRSGRGGVYNEQFF.

V is TRBV4-1 and J is TRBJ2-2; the D gene is possibly TRBD1 (6 bases). The ends were cut back, 5 bases at V and 5 bases at J, with 12 bases in the middle. The CDR3 is made up of 14 amino acids. The V gene's germline CDR1 is MGHRA and CDR2 YSYEKL. The DNA for the CDR3 is TGCGCCAGCAGCGCGCGGACAGTAACCGGGGAGCTGTTTTTT. Protein: CASSARTVTGELFF.

The V call is TRBV2, the J call TRBJ1-2, with unresolved D. CDR1 SNHLY and CDR2 FYNNEI come from the germline V gene. The V and J ends lost 3 bases and 1 base respectively, with 6 bases between them. This CDR3 comprises 13 residues. The CDR3 DNA is TGTGCCAGCAGTGATACGGTTAACTATGGCTACACCTTC. Encoded protein: CASSDTVNYGYTF.

The chain couples TRBV7-2 to TRBJ1-1; 10 bases line up with TRBD1. The CDR3 runs to 15 residues. CDR1 and CDR2 from the germline V gene are SGHTA and FQGNSA. J was trimmed by 3 bases and V by 2 bases; bases with no gene match: 3. Here the CDR3 reads CASSLMTGGHTEAFF. CDR3 coding DNA: TGTGCCAGCAGCTTAATGACAGGGGGCCACACTGAAGCTTTCTTT.